Below, 10 T cell receptor beta chains from the same sample are listed, as sequenced in a study of shared clonotypes between healthy human individuals. Using immunoSEQ multiplex PCR, the repertoire was profiled, and TCRdb retains in-frame clones only, with some absent. The sample yields about 2 million clones, about 94% seen once. Selected positively for CCR7 and CD45RO-negative, naive CD8 cells excluded terminally differentiated effector memory CD45RA+ cells. Sequences were obtained from naive CD8+ T cells sorted from blood. The receptors originated from a man younger than 35 in good health.

The chain links TRBV7-2 to TRBJ1-6; D is possibly TRBD1 (5 bases). The CDR3 has 16 residues. The germline V gene has CDR1 SGHTA and CDR2 FQGNSA. V was pared by 0 bases and J by 4 bases, with 10 bases between. CDR3 in DNA: TGTGCCAGCAGCTTAGCCCAGGGAGGGTATAATTCACCCCTCCACTTT. Amino acids: CASSLAQGGYNSPLHF.

This clone has a single count. Other DNA variants within this sample encode the same CDR3. The chain couples TRBV29-1 to TRBJ2-5; D is unclear. Germline CDR1 is SQVTM and CDR2 is ANQGSEA. V gave up 3 bases and J gave up 5 bases, with 4 bases separating them. This CDR3 comprises 10 residues. The CDR3 DNA is TGCAGCGTTGAGGGTGAGACCCAGTACTTC. The encoded protein is CSVEGETQYF.

For this clone: The junction departs from germline at one end; a sequencing error may be responsible. The chain joins TRBV11-2 to TRBJ2-7; tentative D call: TRBD2 (6 bases). Germline assignment: CDR1 SGHAT and CDR2 FQNNGV. This CDR3 region has 16 residues. The CDR3 coding sequence is TGTGCCAGCAGTTTAGAGGGGACTGGAGAGATGGACGAGCAGTACTTC. Translating it yields CASSLEGTGEMDEQYF.

The rearrangement joins TRBV2 to TRBJ1-1, with D perhaps TRBD1 (6 bases). From germline, CDR1 is SNHLY and CDR2 FYNNEI. Trimming stripped 8 bases from V and 5 bases from J, with 15 bases between. This CDR3 comprises 13 residues. In DNA, the CDR3 is TGTGCCAGCGTCGGAGGGGGGCGGACTGAAGCTTTCTTT. It specifies CASVGGGRTEAFF.

Regarding this clone: Other DNA sequences within the sample encode an identical CDR3. CDR3 bases: TGCGCCAGCAGCCAAGAATCCCGATACAATGAGCAGTTCTTC. Protein product: CASSQESRYNEQFF. The V gene is TRBV4-1, the J gene TRBJ2-1; unclear D gene. Germline loops: CDR1 MGHRA, CDR2 YSYEKL. The ends were cut back, 0 bases at V and 4 bases at J, with 7 bases in the middle. This CDR3 is 14 amino acids long.

In regard to this clone: Other DNA sequences from this sample encode an identical CDR3 as well. V gene TRBV4-1 combines with J gene TRBJ1-1; no clear D gene. The CDR3 loop spans 13 amino acids. V dropped 1 base and J dropped 0 bases, with 3 bases sitting between them. Per the germline V gene, CDR1 is MGHRA and CDR2 is YSYEKL. This CDR3 reads CASSQVLNTEAFF. The CDR3 DNA is TGCGCCAGCAGCCAAGTTCTGAACACTGAAGCTTTCTTT.

Worth noting for this clone: Other DNA sequences of this sample code for an identical CDR3. This CDR3 is CASSDRVSYEQYF. As DNA, the CDR3 is TGTGCCAGCAGTGACAGGGTATCCTACGAGCAGTACTTC. This sequence joins TRBV2 and TRBJ2-7; D is perhaps TRBD1 (5 bases). Germline V lookup: CDR1 SNHLY, CDR2 FYNNEI. Trimming removed 3 bases at V and 1 base at J, with 7 bases between. The CDR3 loop spans 13 amino acids.

The chain uses TRBV6-1 and TRBJ1-2; D gene unclear. V was clipped by 6 bases and J by 0 bases, with 8 bases between them. The CDR3 has 13 residues. CDR1 and CDR2 (germline): MNHNS, SASEGT. CDR3 sequence: CASSPKANYGYTF. The CDR3 region has the DNA TGTGCCAGCAGCCCGAAAGCTAACTATGGCTACACCTTC.

The chain links TRBV11-2 to TRBJ2-2, with D possibly TRBD2 on 6 matching bases. The CDR3 contains 15 residues. Trimming shortened V by 5 bases and J by 3 bases, and 13 bases separated the two germline ends. Germline V gene sequence: CDR1 SGHAT, CDR2 FQNNGV. Written as DNA, the CDR3 is TGTGCCAGCAGCAGCCACCGGGACTACACCGGGGAGCTGTTTTTT. Translated: CASSSHRDYTGELFF. The full variable domain, completed using reference TRBV11-2 and TRBJ2-2, is EAGVAQSPRYKIIEKRQSVAFWCNPISGHATLYWYQQILGQGPKLLIQFQNNGVVDDSQLPKDRFSAERLKGVDSTLKIQPAKLEDSAVYLCASSSHRDYTGELFFGEGSRLTVL.

This chain uses TRBV15 with TRBJ2-3; D uncertain. Trimming removed 1 base at V and 2 bases at J, with 7 bases between. This CDR3 region has 14 residues. Germline values: CDR1 LNHNV, CDR2 YYDKDF (reference sequence). CDR3 in amino acids: CATSRVFNTDTQYF. CDR3 nucleotides: TGTGCCACCAGCAGAGTTTTCAACACAGATACGCAGTATTTT.